The clone carrying this TCR beta chain was counted once. This sample stems from a study of T cells after somatic rescue of genetic block. The CDR3 runs to 15 residues. CDR1 and CDR2 from the germline V gene are LGHNA and YSLEER. Trimming took off 0 bases at V and 5 bases at J, with 13 bases between the two ends. TCRdb keeps only in-frame clones here, not all; method: immunoSEQ multiplex PCR. In the table there are roughly 14,000 clones, approximately 75% of which are singletons. Input material: peripheral blood mononuclear cells (PBMCs). This clonotype was sampled from a boy aged 10-17 years. The rearrangement links TRBV4-3 to TRBJ2-5, with D maybe TRBD2 (7 bases). The CDR3 DNA reads TGCGCCAGCAGCCAAGAGGGGGGGCTACGGGAGACCCAGTACTTC. Translated: CASSQEGGLRETQYF.